This section outlines one TCR beta chain sequence together with its context. Its cognate antigen is unknown. The sample belongs to a study of response to subunit inactivated influenza vaccine. Notes on the study in general: Authors suggested that a seasonal influenza vaccination recruits few new T cells each time.

TCRdb reprocessed the RT-PCR reads with MiXCR, giving one entry per CDR3 protein. The data contain 500,000 to 600,000 distinct CDR3 sequences, about 11% of them singletons. The receptor's source is a man in his fifties or sixties who received an inactivated influenza vaccine. The sample was PBMCs from blood, taken on the day of vaccination.

CDR3 in DNA: TGCGCCAGCAGCCCATTGACCGGGACAGGAGAAACTTACACCTTC. Translated, it gives CASSPLTGTGETYTF. J is TRBJ1-2 and V is TRBV5-1; 8 bases line up with TRBD1. CDR3 length: 15 amino acids. Looked up from germline, CDR1 is SGHRS and CDR2 is YFSETQ. Trimming at V came to 4 bases and at J to 11 bases, leaving 16 bases not matched to a gene.